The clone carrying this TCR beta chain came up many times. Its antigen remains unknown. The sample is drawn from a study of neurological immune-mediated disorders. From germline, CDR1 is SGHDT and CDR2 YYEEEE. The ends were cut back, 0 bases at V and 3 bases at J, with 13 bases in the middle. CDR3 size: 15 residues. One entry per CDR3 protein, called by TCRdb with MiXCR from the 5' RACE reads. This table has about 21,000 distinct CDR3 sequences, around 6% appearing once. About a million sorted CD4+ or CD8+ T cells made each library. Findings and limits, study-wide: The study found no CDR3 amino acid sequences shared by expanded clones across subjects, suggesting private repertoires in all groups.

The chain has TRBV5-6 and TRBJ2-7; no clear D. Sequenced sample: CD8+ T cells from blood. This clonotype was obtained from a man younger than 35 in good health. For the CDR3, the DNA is TGTGCCAGCAGCTTGGCGGTCCGTCCTAGCTACGAGCAGTACTTC. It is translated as CASSLAVRPSYEQYF.